This is a list of T cell receptor beta chains from one sample in a study of radiotherapy plus CTLA-4 blockade in lung cancer. This table comes from immunoSEQ multiplex PCR, and its TCRdb copy is limited to in-frame clones, with some not included. This sample yields about 88,000 clones, of which roughly 78% are seen a single time; around 15% belongs to the top ten. Sequenced here: peripheral blood, sampled from a patient treated with radiotherapy plus ipilimumab. Receptors were obtained from a human donor with non-small cell lung cancer that progressed on radiotherapy plus ipilimumab. The CDR3 runs from the conserved cysteine through the conserved F or W. Fields, in order: J gene, V gene, CDR3 protein.

TRBJ2-1 | TRBV2 | CASSFASGYNEQFF
TRBJ1-5 | TRBV7-9 | CASSSSETGFQPQHF
TRBJ2-1 | TRBV2 | CASVYQADNEQFF
TRBJ1-3 | TRBV2 | CASRTSGGAGNTIYF
TRBJ2-5 | TRBV15 | CATSTRGGAETQYF
TRBJ1-6 | TRBV28 | CASSLTGHYNSPLHF
TRBJ2-1 | TRBV28 | CASSFLAGGSYNEQFF
TRBJ2-5 | TRBV19 | CASKIQGEETQYF
TRBJ2-7 | TRBV6-1 | CASLGQAFSYEQYF
TRBJ1-4 | TRBV28 | CASSPQGEDEKLFF
TRBJ2-1 | TRBV7-2 | CASSLVGRGGPYNEQFF
TRBJ1-1 | TRBV9 | CASSPGFDTEAFF
TRBJ1-1 | TRBV7-9 | CASSLDRYRAFF
TRBJ2-1 | TRBV29-1 | CSVDQRNEQFF
TRBJ2-5 | TRBV27 | CASSLSGGDQYF
TRBJ2-7 | TRBV18 | CASSRVAGPDYEQYF
TRBJ2-5 | TRBV11-3 | CASSLVAGETQYF
TRBJ1-1 | TRBV6-5 | CASSLHRDTEAFF
TRBJ1-5 | TRBV28 | CATRWALDQPQHF
TRBJ1-1 | TRBV18 | CASSPGTGQSEAFF
TRBJ2-1 | TRBV7-2 | CASSYLAGAHEQFF
TRBJ1-2 | TRBV6-1 | CAITRSNYGYTF
TRBJ1-4 | TRBV27 | CASSIRAGFGEKLFF
TRBJ1-5 | TRBV19 | CASKAQSGNQPQHF
TRBJ2-1 | TRBV5-4 | CASSGVGGGSYNEQFF
TRBJ1-5 | TRBV5-1 | CASSPSPGSGQPQHF
TRBJ1-5 | TRBV5-8 | CASRIGTLDQPQHF
TRBJ2-5 | TRBV6-1 | CASSPKGQWETQYF
TRBJ1-4 | TRBV7-9 | CASSFRTQEEKLFF
TRBJ1-3 | TRBV7-9 | CASTLHDSGNTIYF
TRBJ1-2 | TRBV6-1 | CASRRTGDGGYTF
TRBJ2-1 | TRBV7-2 | CASRPLRGEYNEQFF
TRBJ1-5 | TRBV2 | CASSEKGAGQPQHF
TRBJ2-1 | TRBV5-7 | CASSLAPQWGEQFF
TRBJ2-7 | TRBV7-8 | CASSLGRDYEQYF
TRBJ2-3 | TRBV5-1 | CASSSDGLAVGDTQYF
TRBJ2-7 | TRBV7-3 | CASSPQGAGEQYF
TRBJ2-1 | TRBV5-8 | CASSLSANNEQFF
TRBJ2-1 | TRBV20-1 | CSAVSREQFF
TRBJ1-5 | TRBV6-1 | CASSEAGTVNQPQHF
TRBJ2-3 | TRBV5-4 | CASSASSGGAGDTQYF
TRBJ2-6 | TRBV2 | CASRRAGVVGGANVLTF
TRBJ1-1 | TRBV4-2 | CASSQASGQGTEAFF
TRBJ1-1 | TRBV7-9 | CASSLGTGGFGTEAFF
TRBJ2-2 | TRBV7-7 | CASSFLHEPTGELFF
TRBJ2-7 | TRBV9 | CASSPGQAGAIEQYF
TRBJ2-2 | TRBV5-6 | CASRTGPNTGELFF
TRBJ2-2 | TRBV18 | CASSPRLAGTGELFF
TRBJ1-1 | TRBV28 | CASSGGGIQGSDEAFF
TRBJ1-2 | TRBV5-6 | CASSLDSNYGYTF
TRBJ2-7 | TRBV11-2 | CASSLTEAGATYEQYF
TRBJ2-1 | TRBV7-9 | CASSLVGWGSYNEQFF
TRBJ1-1 | TRBV4-2 | CASSQQSTGVNTEAFF